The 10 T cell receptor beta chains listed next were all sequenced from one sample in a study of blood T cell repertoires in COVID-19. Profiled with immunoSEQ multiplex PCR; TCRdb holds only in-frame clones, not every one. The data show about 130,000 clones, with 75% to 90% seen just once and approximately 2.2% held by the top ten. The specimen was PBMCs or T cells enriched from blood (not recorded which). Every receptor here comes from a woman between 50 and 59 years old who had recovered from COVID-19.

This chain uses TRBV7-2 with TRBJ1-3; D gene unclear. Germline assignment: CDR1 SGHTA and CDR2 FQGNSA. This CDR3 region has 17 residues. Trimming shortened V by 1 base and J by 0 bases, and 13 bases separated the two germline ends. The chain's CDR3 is CASSLGGSSGSGNTIYF. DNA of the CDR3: TGTGCCAGCAGCTTAGGAGGTTCTAGTGGCTCTGGAAACACCATATATTTT.

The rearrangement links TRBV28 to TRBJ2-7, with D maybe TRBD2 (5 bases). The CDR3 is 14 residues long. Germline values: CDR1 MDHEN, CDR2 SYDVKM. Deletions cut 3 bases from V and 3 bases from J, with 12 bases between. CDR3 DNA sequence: TGTGCCAGCAGTTTTTTGGTACGGGGCTACGAGCAGTACTTC. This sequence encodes CASSFLVRGYEQYF.

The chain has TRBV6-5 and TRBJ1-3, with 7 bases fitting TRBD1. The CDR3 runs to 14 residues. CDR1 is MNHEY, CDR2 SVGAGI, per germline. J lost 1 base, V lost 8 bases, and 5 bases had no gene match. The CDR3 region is CASGTGVSGNTIYF. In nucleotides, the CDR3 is TGTGCCAGCGGAACAGGGGTTTCTGGAAACACCATATATTTT.

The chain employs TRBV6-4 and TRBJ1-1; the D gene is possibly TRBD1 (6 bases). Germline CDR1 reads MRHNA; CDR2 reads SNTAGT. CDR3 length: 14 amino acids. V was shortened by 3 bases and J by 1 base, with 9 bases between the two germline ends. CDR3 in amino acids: CASSEQGENTEAFF. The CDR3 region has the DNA TGTGCCAGCAGTGAACAGGGAGAGAACACTGAAGCTTTCTTT.

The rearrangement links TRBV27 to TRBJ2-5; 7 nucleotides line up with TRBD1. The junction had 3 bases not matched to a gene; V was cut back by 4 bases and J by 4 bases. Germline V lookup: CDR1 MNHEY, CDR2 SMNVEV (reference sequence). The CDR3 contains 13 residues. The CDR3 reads CASSSTGLETQYF. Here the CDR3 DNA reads TGTGCCAGCAGTTCGACAGGGTTAGAGACCCAGTACTTC.

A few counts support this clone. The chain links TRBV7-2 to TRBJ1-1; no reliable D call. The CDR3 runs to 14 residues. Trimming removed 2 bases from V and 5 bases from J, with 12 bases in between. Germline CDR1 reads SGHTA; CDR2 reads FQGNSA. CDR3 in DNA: TGTGCCAGCAGCTTAAAGGCGGGAACGACTGAAGCTTTCTTT. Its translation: CASSLKAGTTEAFF.

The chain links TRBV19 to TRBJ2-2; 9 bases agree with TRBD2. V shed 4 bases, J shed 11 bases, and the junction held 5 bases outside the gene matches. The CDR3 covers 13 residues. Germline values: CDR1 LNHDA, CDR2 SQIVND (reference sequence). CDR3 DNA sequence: TGTGCCAGTAGTAGAACTAGCGGGTCAGAGCTGTTTTTT. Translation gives CASSRTSGSELFF.

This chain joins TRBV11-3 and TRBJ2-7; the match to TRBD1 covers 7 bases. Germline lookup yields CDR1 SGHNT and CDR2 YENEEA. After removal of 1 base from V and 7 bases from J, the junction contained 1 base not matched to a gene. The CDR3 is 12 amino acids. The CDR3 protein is CASSLGGQEQYF. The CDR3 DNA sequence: TGTGCCAGCAGCTTAGGGGGACAGGAGCAGTACTTC.

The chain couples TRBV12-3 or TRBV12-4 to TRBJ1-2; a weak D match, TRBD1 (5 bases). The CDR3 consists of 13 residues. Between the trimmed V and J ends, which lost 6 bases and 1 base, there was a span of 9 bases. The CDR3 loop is CASRRDGNYGYTF. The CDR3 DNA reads TGTGCCAGCAGGCGGGACGGTAACTATGGCTACACCTTC.

The CDR3 DNA follows: TGTGCCAGCAGTTTTAGCGGGGGGTACCAAGAGACCCAGTACTTC. It specifies CASSFSGGYQETQYF. The chain recombines TRBV27 with TRBJ2-5; 10 nucleotides line up with TRBD2. The germline CDR1 and CDR2 sequences are MNHEY and SMNVEV (reference sequence). The CDR3 totals 15 residues. V shed 3 bases and J 0 bases; nucleotides not matched to a gene: 1.